This T cell receptor (beta chain) stems from a study of neurological immune-mediated disorders. Findings and limits, study-wide: None of the CDR3 amino acid sequences found in expanded clones was shared across subjects. This suggests that the TCR-beta repertoires were private in all groups.

TCRdb fed the 5' RACE reads into MiXCR, producing one record per CDR3 protein. Of about 84,000 distinct CDR3 sequences in the sample, around 10% were seen once. The CDR3 runs to 18 residues. The V gene end was trimmed by 0 bases and the J gene end by 9 bases; junction bases not matched to a gene: 14. This clonotype was seen many times. The antigen is not known. Source material: PBMCs. The chain links TRBV12-3 or TRBV12-4 to TRBJ2-1; 10 bases fit TRBD1. The source of this sequence is a man aged 35-49 years in good health. In DNA, the CDR3 is TGTGCCAGCAGTTTAGCGAACATGGGACAGGGGAAGAGGAGTGAGCAGTTCTTC. It yields the protein CASSLANMGQGKRSEQFF.